This TCR beta chain was captured by sequencing in a study of cytomegalovirus exposure and HLA in healthy donors. Overall study context: About 200 million T cells yielded 117 million unique TCR beta sequences in earlier analysis. Genotyping of more than 300 donors showed that over 65% belonged to the Caucasian-associated ancestry cluster.

This CDR3 contains 15 residues. The germline CDR1 and CDR2 sequences are ENHRY and SYGVKD. The V gene end was trimmed by 6 bases and the J gene end by 5 bases; junction bases not matched to a gene: 8. With respect to this clone: What it binds is unknown.

A multiplex PCR was run with 60 Vbeta primers and 13 Jbeta primers. Clones were read by immunoSEQ multiplex PCR, and TCRdb kept only the in-frame ones, dropping some. The sample carries about 250,000 clones, around 80% recorded once. Study-level findings and limits: In vitro experiments confirmed that three CMV-associated chains were specific for CMV antigens. In an earlier analysis, most TCR beta V segments were productive about 87% or about 30% of the time.

Sequenced material: PBMCs. This chain uses TRBV10-3 with TRBJ2-1, with TRBD1 identical over 9 bases. The sequence was obtained from a boy younger than 18 in good health and CMV-seronegative. In DNA, the CDR3 is TGTGCCATCAGGACCCGGGACAGGGAGAACAATGAGCAGTTCTTC. Translation gives CAIRTRDRENNEQFF.